This T cell receptor beta chain was captured in a study of shared clonotypes between healthy human individuals. Study observations and caveats: Sequencing depth was expected to affect clonotype sharing among donors. Sorted-subset samples were not fully sequenced, rarefaction indicated.

The length of the CDR3 is 14 residues. Trimming took off 4 bases at V and 4 bases at J, with 14 bases between the two ends. Germline CDR1 reads SGDLS; CDR2 reads YYNGEE. Of note for this clone: Its antigen is not identified.

Clones were sequenced by immunoSEQ multiplex PCR, and TCRdb holds only the in-frame ones, with some missing. Among about 1.1 million clones listed, around 77% were seen once. Specimen: memory CD4+ T cells from PBMCs. Noted subset: CD45RA-negative fraction. This sequence originates from a man between 18 and 29 years old in good health. Some clones in this sample may be carry-over from other donors' samples. V gene TRBV9 combines with J gene TRBJ1-2; maybe TRBD1 (5 bases). In DNA, the CDR3 is TGTGCCAGCAGCCCCCGGGACGGGGGCTATGGCTACACCTTC. Translated, it gives CASSPRDGGYGYTF.